This T cell receptor (beta chain) emerged from a study of human T cells and chemical hapten exposure. Study-level background: Skin on the upper inner arm, approximately 2 cm by approximately 2 cm in size, was sensitized with 2% DPC. Upper-back patch tests with 0.01% DPC were read at 6 days.

Regarding time point: pre-sensitization, week 0. Treatment of the sample: therapeutic diphenylcyclopropenone sensitization with weekly scalp DPC. This clonotype was recorded many times. CDR3 length: 17 residues. CDR1 is MNHEY and CDR2 is SVGEGT in the germline V gene. V was cut by 2 bases and J by 3 bases, with 17 bases left in between. The library attached unique molecular identifiers to individual cDNA molecules. TCRdb reprocessed the RACE reads with MiXCR, giving one entry per CDR3 protein. The sample yields tens of thousands of distinct CDR3 sequences, over 9.5% seen once. Material: whole blood, obtained in connection with sensitization to the hapten diphenylcyclopropenone (DPC). This chain connects TRBV6-2 or TRBV6-3 to TRBJ1-5; TRBD1 might be the D (5 bases). The sequence came from a woman aged 45-60 years with alopecia areata. Some clones in this sample may be carry-over from other donors' samples. The CDR3 loop is CASSYESRGGYNQPQHF. The CDR3 DNA follows: TGTGCCAGCAGTTACGAAAGCCGGGGGGGGTACAATCAGCCCCAGCATTTT.